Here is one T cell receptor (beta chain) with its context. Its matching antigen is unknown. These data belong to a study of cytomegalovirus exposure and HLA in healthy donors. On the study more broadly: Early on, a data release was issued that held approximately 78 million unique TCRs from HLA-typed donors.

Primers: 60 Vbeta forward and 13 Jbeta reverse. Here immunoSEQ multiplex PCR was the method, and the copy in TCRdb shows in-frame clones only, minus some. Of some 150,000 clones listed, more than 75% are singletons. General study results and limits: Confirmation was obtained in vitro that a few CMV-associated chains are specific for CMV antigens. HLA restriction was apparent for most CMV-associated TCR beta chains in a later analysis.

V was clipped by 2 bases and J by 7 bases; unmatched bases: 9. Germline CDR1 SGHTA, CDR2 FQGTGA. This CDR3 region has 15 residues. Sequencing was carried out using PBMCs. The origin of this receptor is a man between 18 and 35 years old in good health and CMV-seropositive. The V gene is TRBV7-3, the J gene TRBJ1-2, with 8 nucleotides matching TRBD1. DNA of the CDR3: TGTGCCAGCAGCTTATTGCCGGACAGGGAGGCTGGCTACACCTTC. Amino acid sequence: CASSLLPDREAGYTF.